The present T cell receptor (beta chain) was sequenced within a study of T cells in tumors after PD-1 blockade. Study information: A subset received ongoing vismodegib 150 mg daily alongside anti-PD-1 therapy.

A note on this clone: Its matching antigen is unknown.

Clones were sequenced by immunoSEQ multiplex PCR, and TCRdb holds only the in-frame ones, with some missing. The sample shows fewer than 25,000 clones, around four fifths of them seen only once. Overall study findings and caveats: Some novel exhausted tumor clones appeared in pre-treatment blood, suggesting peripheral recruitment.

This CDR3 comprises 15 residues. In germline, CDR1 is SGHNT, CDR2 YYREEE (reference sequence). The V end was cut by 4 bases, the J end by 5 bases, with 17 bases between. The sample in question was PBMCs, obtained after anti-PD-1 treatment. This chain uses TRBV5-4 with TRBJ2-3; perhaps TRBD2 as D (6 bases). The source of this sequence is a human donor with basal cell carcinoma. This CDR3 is CASSPGGTTLDTQYF. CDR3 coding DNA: TGTGCCAGCAGCCCGGGCGGGACCACCTTAGATACGCAGTATTTT.